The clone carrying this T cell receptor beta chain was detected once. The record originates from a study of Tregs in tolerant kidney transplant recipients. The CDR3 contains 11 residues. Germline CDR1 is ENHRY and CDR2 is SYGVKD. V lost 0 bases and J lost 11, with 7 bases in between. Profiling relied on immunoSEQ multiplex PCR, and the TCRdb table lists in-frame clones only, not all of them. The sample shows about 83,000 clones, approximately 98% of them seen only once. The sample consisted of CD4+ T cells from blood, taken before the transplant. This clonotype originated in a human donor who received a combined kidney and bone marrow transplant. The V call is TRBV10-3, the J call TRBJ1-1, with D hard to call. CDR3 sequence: CAISESQAAFF. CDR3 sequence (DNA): TGTGCCATCAGTGAGTCCCAGGCTGCTTTCTTT.